Below, 23 T cell receptor beta chains from the same sample are listed, as sequenced in a study of CD8+CD57+ T cells in acquired aplastic anemia (dated by TCRdb to 2016 to 2019). The run used an Illumina HiSeq 2000. Profiling of TCR beta VDJ combinations and CDR3 sequences used genomic DNA as the template. Through fastp at Q25 and MiXCR, TCRdb rebuilt clones from the public reads, retaining in-frame beta chains. Duplicate CDR3 protein sequences are folded into a single record with the most common DNA and genes. Within this sample are 250,000 to 350,000 distinct CDR3 sequences, with 45% to 65% of them counted one time only. The ten largest clonotypes hold less than 10% of the sample. The sequencing input was sorted CD4+, CD8+, or CD8+CD57+ T cells (not recorded which) from PBMCs. These receptors originate from a human donor with severe aplastic anemia or a healthy control (not recorded which).

This rearrangement joins TRBV5-4 to TRBJ1-6; D might be TRBD1 (5 bases). The CDR3 spans 14 residues. Trimming stripped 2 bases from V and 8 bases from J, with 11 bases between. Germline-derived CDR1 and CDR2 are SGHNT and YYREEE (reference sequence). DNA of the CDR3: TGTGCCAGCAGCTTTGGGGGGAGCGATTCACCCCTCCACTTT. It specifies CASSFGGSDSPLHF.

The chain combines TRBV15 with TRBJ2-1, with 8 bases identical to TRBD1. The CDR3 is 16 residues long. The germline V gene encodes CDR1 LNHNV and CDR2 YYDKDF (reference sequence). V trimming: 7 bases; J trimming: 4 bases; junction bases outside the gene matches: 12. The CDR3 loop reads CATNPGGSQAYNEQFF. The CDR3 DNA sequence: TGTGCCACCAACCCAGGGGGCTCTCAAGCTTACAATGAGCAGTTCTTC. Supplemented by reference TRBV15 and TRBJ2-1, the full variable domain reads DAMVIQNPRYQVTQFGKPVTLSCSQTLNHNVMYWYQQKSSQAPKLLFHYYDKDFNNEADTPDNFQSRRPNTSFCFLDIRSPGLGDTAMYLCATNPGGSQAYNEQFFGPGTRLTVL.

A note on this clonotype: A read error is possible here, since a much larger clone lies one base away. The V gene is TRBV5-1, the J gene TRBJ1-1; TRBD1 matches 7 bases. Germline CDR1 is SGHRS and CDR2 is YFSETQ. CDR3 length equals 15 residues. Trimming at V came to 7 bases and at J to 10 bases, leaving 19 bases not matched to a gene. CDR3 coding DNA: TGCGCCAGCTCAGGGGGGAGCCCTCTTGAGGGTGGAGCTTTCTTT. Its translation: CASSGGSPLEGGAFF.

The V call is TRBV19, the J call TRBJ2-7; 13 positions agree with TRBD2. V was clipped by 4 bases and J by 9 bases; unmatched bases: 9. Germline-derived CDR1 and CDR2 are LNHDA and SQIVND (reference sequence). The CDR3 has 15 residues. CDR3 sequence reads: CASSSGLAGAAGQYF. The CDR3 DNA follows: TGTGCCAGTAGTAGCGGACTAGCGGGAGCTGCCGGGCAGTACTTC. Supplemented by reference TRBV19 and TRBJ2-7, the full variable domain reads DGGITQSPKYLFRKEGQNVTLSCEQNLNHDAMYWYRQDPGQGLRLIYYSQIVNDFQKGDIAEGYSVSREKKESFPLTVTSAQKNPTAFYLCASSSGLAGAAGQYFGPGTRLTVT.

V and J are TRBV7-9 and TRBJ2-1; 14 nucleotides line up with TRBD2. Germline V CDR1 and CDR2: SEHNR, FQNEAQ (reference sequence). V lost 6 bases to trimming and J lost 10 bases; unmatched junction nucleotides: 5. This CDR3 comprises 14 residues. For the CDR3, the DNA is TGTGCCAGCAGTCGGGGACTAGCGGGAGCGGAGCAGTTCTTC. Residues: CASSRGLAGAEQFF. Combining the CDR3 with reference TRBV7-9 and TRBJ2-1 gives the whole variable domain DTGVSQNPRHKITKRGQNVTFRCDPISEHNRLYWYRQTLGQGPEFLTYFQNEAQLEKSRLLSDRFSAERPKGSFSTLEIQRTEQGDSAMYLCASSRGLAGAEQFFGPGTRLTVL.

This clonotype was seen a handful of times. The chain recombines TRBV18 with TRBJ1-1; a possible D gene is TRBD1 (5 bases). The germline V gene has CDR1 KGHSH and CDR2 LQKENI. With 0 bases removed from V and 4 bases from J, the gap between germline ends came to 12 bases. This CDR3 is built from 15 residues. Written as DNA, the CDR3 is TGTGCCAGCTCACCACCGGTCGGCAGGGTCACTGAAGCTTTCTTT. It specifies CASSPPVGRVTEAFF.

As to this clonotype: No conserved phenylalanine or tryptophan ends this CDR3, so it is likely a read error. This CDR3 reads CASSLRGPGNGQFI. Written as DNA, the CDR3 is TGTGCCAGCAGCTTAAGGGGGCCAGGTAATGGGCAGTTCATC. The chain uses TRBV7-9 and TRBJ2-1; 7 positions agree with TRBD1. Germline lookup yields CDR1 SEHNR and CDR2 FQNEAQ (reference sequence). The CDR3 is 14 amino acids.

The chain couples TRBV15 to TRBJ1-4; D ambiguous. The CDR3 runs to 15 residues. The V gene's germline CDR1 is LNHNV and CDR2 YYDKDF (reference sequence). Between the trimmed V and J ends, which lost 0 bases and 3 bases, there was a span of 8 bases. CDR3 bases: TGTGCCACCAGCAGAGATAACGCTGCTAATGAAAAACTGTTTTTT. Its protein product is CATSRDNAANEKLFF.

This clonotype was picked up many times. The V call is TRBV5-1, the J call TRBJ1-1, with D hard to call. The CDR3 has 15 amino acids. Germline-derived CDR1 and CDR2 are SGHRS and YFSETQ. V lost 2 bases and J 3 bases, leaving 14 bases between the germline ends. The CDR3 loop reads CASSLGTDYDTEAFF. DNA of the CDR3: TGCGCCAGCAGCTTAGGAACAGACTATGACACTGAAGCTTTCTTT.

The rearrangement uses TRBV9 and TRBJ1-1, with D perhaps matching TRBD1 (5 bases). The germline gives CDR1 SGDLS, CDR2 YYNGEE. This CDR3 spans 16 amino acids. V lost 4 bases and J lost 4, with 20 bases in between. DNA for the CDR3: TGTGCCAGCAGCCCACCATCGTTTCGGGGGTCCACTGAAGCTTTCTTT. It yields the protein CASSPPSFRGSTEAFF.

This clonotype has just one count. V usage is TRBV27 and J usage is TRBJ1-1; no definite D call. The CDR3 covers 15 residues. V gave up 2 bases and J gave up 2 bases, with 12 bases separating them. Germline V CDR1 and CDR2: MNHEY, SMNVEV (reference sequence). The CDR3 DNA sequence: TGTGCCAGCAGTTTAGGTCCGGCGGCTAACACTGAAGCTTTCTTT. Translating it yields CASSLGPAANTEAFF.

The chain uses TRBV25-1 and TRBJ2-5; 7 bases fit TRBD1. The CDR3 contains 14 residues. Germline trimming cut 6 bases from V and 1 base from J; bases unmatched to any gene: 5. Germline lookup yields CDR1 MGHDK and CDR2 SYGVNS. This chain's CDR3 is CASSPQGRQETQYF. CDR3 DNA sequence: TGTGCCAGCAGCCCACAGGGGCGCCAAGAGACCCAGTACTTC.

The chain carries TRBV3-1 and TRBJ2-3; D not resolved. CDR3 length equals 13 residues. Trimming removed 2 bases from V and 9 bases from J, with 12 bases in between. Germline V lookup: CDR1 LGHDT, CDR2 YNNKEL (reference sequence). The chain's CDR3 is CASSQQAPLTQYF. The CDR3 bases are TGTGCCAGCAGCCAACAAGCTCCACTCACGCAGTATTTT.

The gene calls are TRBV24-1 and TRBJ2-5; D unclear. V was pared by 10 bases and J by 4 bases, with 12 bases between. The germline CDR1 and CDR2 sequences are KGHDR and SFDVKD. The CDR3 is made up of 12 amino acids. The CDR3 region has the DNA TGTGCCACATCGGGCCTTGCAGAGACCCAGTACTTC. Protein: CATSGLAETQYF.

This clonotype was recorded once. The V call is TRBV7-2, the J call TRBJ1-6; 9 bases align to TRBD1. Germline-derived CDR1 and CDR2 are SGHTA and FQGNSA. The ends lost 3 bases at V and 8 bases at J; junction bases unmatched: 5. The CDR3 has 15 amino acids. The CDR3 here is CASSLRDRADSPLHF. The DNA for the CDR3 is TGTGCCAGCAGCTTGAGGGACAGGGCTGATTCACCCCTCCACTTT.

Ten or more counts support this clonotype. The chain carries TRBV12-3 or TRBV12-4 and TRBJ1-2; D is undetermined. This CDR3 has 11 residues. V lost 5 bases to trimming and J lost 8 bases, with 9 bases between them. CDR3 sequence: CASSTEWGYTF. CDR3 nucleotides: TGTGCCAGCAGTACCGAGTGGGGCTACACCTTC.

This clonotype was detected ten times or more. The rearrangement uses TRBV6-1 and TRBJ2-1, with TRBD2 identical over 9 bases. The ends lost 7 bases at V and 7 bases at J; junction bases unmatched: 11. This CDR3 has 15 amino acids. Germline lookup yields CDR1 MNHNS and CDR2 SASEGT. CDR3 in amino acids: CASIRGTSSWNEQFF. CDR3 coding DNA: TGTGCCAGCATTCGTGGGACTAGCTCGTGGAATGAGCAGTTCTTC.

This rearrangement joins TRBV5-1 to TRBJ1-6, with a weak D call TRBD1 (5 bases). Germline V gene lookup returns CDR1 SGHRS and CDR2 YFSETQ. This CDR3 has 15 residues. Trimming shortened V by 0 bases and J by 9 bases, and 13 bases separated the two germline ends. This CDR3 is CASSLDGDLSSPLHF. The CDR3 nucleotides read TGCGCCAGCAGCTTGGATGGGGACCTCAGTTCACCCCTCCACTTT.

The chain employs TRBV9 and TRBJ2-1; TRBD1 aligns across 11 bases. Germline CDR1 reads SGDLS; CDR2 reads YYNGEE. The CDR3 covers 15 residues. The J segment lost 7 bases and the V segment lost 4 bases, leaving 7 bases of the junction unmatched. The CDR3 sequence: CASSFRDRGLNEQFF. The CDR3 bases are TGTGCCAGCAGCTTCCGGGACAGGGGGTTGAATGAGCAGTTCTTC.

On this clonotype itself: As the CDR3 is not closed by the conserved phenylalanine or tryptophan, this likely results from a read error. Because the CDR3's place on the DNA is in doubt, the DNA is left out and the CDR3 is given as listed by TCRdb. The V gene is TRBV7-9, the J gene TRBJ2-7; no check of the table's D call, TRBD2, against the DNA was made. Counting both end residues, the CDR3 totals 10 amino acids. Germline values: CDR1 SEHNR, CDR2 FQNEAQ (reference sequence). CDR3 in amino acids: CASIGTSGDT.

V is TRBV2 and J is TRBJ2-7, with D unclear. Germline lookup yields CDR1 SNHLY and CDR2 FYNNEI. This CDR3 is built from 11 residues. The ends were cut back, 7 bases at V and 4 bases at J, with 8 bases in the middle. The DNA of the CDR3 is TGTGCCAGCAATATAGAATACGAGCAGTACTTC. It specifies CASNIEYEQYF.

The J gene is TRBJ1-3, the V gene TRBV7-9; no definite D call. Trimming removed 5 bases at V and 4 bases at J, with 12 bases between. This CDR3 spans 14 amino acids. Germline CDR1 and CDR2: SEHNR and FQNEAQ (reference sequence). This CDR3 reads CASSPGRHGNTIYF. CDR3 nucleotide sequence: TGTGCCAGCAGCCCCGGACGGCACGGAAACACCATATATTTT. Drawing the rest from reference TRBV7-9 and TRBJ1-3, the complete variable domain is DTGVSQNPRHKITKRGQNVTFRCDPISEHNRLYWYRQTLGQGPEFLTYFQNEAQLEKSRLLSDRFSAERPKGSFSTLEIQRTEQGDSAMYLCASSPGRHGNTIYFGEGSWLTVV.

This chain links TRBV11-1 with TRBJ2-1; D uncertain. In germline, CDR1 is SGHAT, CDR2 FQDESV (reference sequence). Trimming took 3 bases from V and 8 from J, leaving 8 bases between them. The CDR3 extends over 12 amino acids. The CDR3 DNA reads as TGTGCCAGCAGCTTCCTTTACGATGAGCAGTTCTTC. This gives the protein CASSFLYDEQFF.